This is a list of T cell receptor beta chains from one sample in a study of CD8 T cell repertoires and HIV-1 epitope variants. The data were produced by immunoSEQ multiplex PCR, yet TCRdb's version contains in-frame clones alone and is incomplete. The sample carries 80,000 to 95,000 clones, around 75% recorded once. The sequencing input was uncultured baseline CD8+ T cells from peripheral blood mononuclear cells (PBMCs). These receptors all come from a male donor with HIV. Each CDR3 is given with its conserved first and last residue. The order of the fields is V gene, clone size, J gene, D gene, CDR3 protein, CDR3 DNA. The D gene is left open where the match is weak. Clone size appears in some rows only: once, few, many, or a class for an expanded clone.

TRBV2	many	TRBJ1-5	NA	CASSEGDSNQPQHF	TGTGCCAGCAGTGAGGGTGATAGCAATCAGCCCCAGCATTTT
TRBV18	NA	TRBJ2-1	TRBD2	CASSELAAWNEQFF	TGTGCCAGCTCAGAACTAGCGGCCTGGAATGAGCAGTTCTTC
TRBV27	NA	TRBJ2-6	NA	CASSSTLPTVYSGANVLTF	TGTGCCAGCAGCTCTACCCTGCCGACAGTTTACTCTGGGGCCAACGTCCTGACTTTC
TRBV5-1	NA	TRBJ2-2	NA	CASSLHTNTGELFF	TGCGCCAGCAGCTTGCACACCAACACCGGGGAGCTGTTTTTT
TRBV28	NA	TRBJ1-2	NA	CASNPSDRNYGYTF	TGTGCCAGCAACCCCTCGGACAGAAACTATGGCTACACCTTC
TRBV6-5	NA	TRBJ1-2	NA	CASSYFGAYGYTF	TGTGCCAGCAGTTACTTTGGGGCCTATGGCTACACCTTC
TRBV5-5	few	TRBJ2-1	NA	CASSLGLVDYNEQFF	TGTGCCAGCAGCTTGGGGCTCGTGGACTACAATGAGCAGTTCTTC
TRBV13	NA	TRBJ2-6	NA	CASSLRFSNTTSGANVLTF	TGTGCCAGCAGCTTAAGATTCTCTAATACGACGTCTGGGGCCAACGTCCTGACTTTC
TRBV9	NA	TRBJ2-7	TRBD2	CASSWAGGHEQYF	TGTGCCAGTTCGTGGGCGGGAGGGCACGAGCAGTACTTC
TRBV9	NA	TRBJ1-3	NA	CASSVAPTSGNTIYF	TGTGCCAGCAGCGTAGCTCCTACCTCTGGAAACACCATATATTTT
TRBV7-8	NA	TRBJ2-7	NA	CASSPGPLEYEQYF	TGTGCCAGCAGCCCCGGACCCTTGGAATACGAGCAGTACTTC
TRBV19	few	TRBJ2-7	NA	CASSNTRGNYEQYF	TGTGCCAGTAGTAATACCCGAGGGAATTACGAGCAGTACTTC
TRBV9	few	TRBJ2-1	NA	CASSHLSYNEQFF	TGTGCCAGCAGCCACCTTTCCTACAATGAGCAGTTCTTC
TRBV5-1	many	TRBJ2-5	NA	CASSSQGGGETQYF	TGCGCCAGCAGTTCTCAGGGAGGTGGAGAGACCCAGTACTTC
TRBV10-3	once	TRBJ2-6	TRBD2	CAIGTGLAGGLNSGANVLTF	TGTGCCATAGGGACCGGACTAGCGGGAGGTCTGAACTCTGGGGCCAACGTCCTGACTTTC
TRBV2	NA	TRBJ2-7	NA	CASQRTAANYEQYF	TGTGCCAGTCAGCGGACAGCCGCTAACTACGAGCAGTACTTC
TRBV29-1	NA	TRBJ2-3	TRBD1	CSARGQLGFSGGQYF	TGCAGCGCCAGAGGACAGCTCGGGTTCTCAGGGGGGCAGTATTTT
TRBV11-2	NA	TRBJ1-5	NA	CASSLMGNSNQPQHF	TGTGCCAGCAGCTTAATGGGTAACAGCAATCAGCCCCAGCATTTT
TRBV28	NA	TRBJ1-2	NA	CASSLLDLSDGYTF	TGTGCCAGCAGTTTATTGGACCTATCGGATGGCTACACCTTC
TRBV4-3	NA	TRBJ2-5	TRBD2	CASSKETSGGSETQYF	TGCGCCAGCAGCAAAGAGACTAGCGGGGGGTCCGAGACCCAGTACTTC
TRBV19	NA	TRBJ2-7	NA	CASSINLAPYEQYF	TGTGCCAGTAGTATCAACTTGGCGCCCTACGAGCAGTACTTC
TRBV28	NA	TRBJ2-7	NA	CASIRTSSGSYEQYF	TGTGCCAGCATCCGTACGTCCAGCGGCTCCTACGAGCAGTACTTC
TRBV15	few	TRBJ2-4	NA	CATSSSVAAVAKNIQYF	TGTGCCACCAGCAGCTCGGTTGCGGCTGTAGCCAAAAACATTCAGTACTTC
TRBV29-1	NA	TRBJ2-6	NA	CSVEEGFSGANVLTF	TGCAGCGTTGAAGAAGGCTTTTCGGGGGCCAACGTCCTGACTTTC
TRBV29-1	NA	TRBJ2-1	NA	CSARAGTYNEQFF	TGCAGCGCCCGGGCCGGGACTTACAATGAGCAGTTCTTC
TRBV28	NA	TRBJ1-4	TRBD1	CASSLAWTGTEKLFF	TGTGCCAGCAGTTTAGCTTGGACAGGGACTGAAAAACTGTTTTTT
TRBV19	NA	TRBJ2-1	TRBD2	CASSPRGTSGVLGYNEQFF	TGTGCCAGTAGTCCGAGGGGGACTAGCGGGGTTTTGGGATACAATGAGCAGTTCTTC
TRBV19	once	TRBJ1-6	NA	CASTTSRTVNNSPLHF	TGTGCCAGTACCACAAGCCGGACGGTGAATAATTCACCCCTCCACTTT
TRBV6-1	NA	TRBJ1-5	NA	CASSVGPGLRDPPQHF	TGTGCCAGCAGTGTGGGACCGGGACTTAGGGATCCGCCCCAGCATTTT
TRBV4-1	NA	TRBJ1-4	NA	CASSQGVFEKLFF	TGCGCCAGCAGCCAAGGAGTCTTTGAAAAACTGTTTTTT
TRBV11-2	few	TRBJ2-5	NA	CASRRSFGGETQYF	TGTGCCAGCAGGCGGTCTTTTGGTGGCGAGACCCAGTACTTC
TRBV19	NA	TRBJ2-1	NA	CASSPPPGNEQFF	TGTGCCAGTAGTCCCCCCCCGGGTAATGAGCAGTTCTTC
TRBV6-6	once	TRBJ1-4	NA	CASTNTESLNEKLFF	TGTGCCAGCACCAACACAGAGTCTTTAAATGAAAAACTGTTTTTT
TRBV28	NA	TRBJ2-7	NA	CASSSQGGFSYEQYF	TGTGCCAGCAGTTCCCAAGGGGGATTCTCCTACGAGCAGTACTTC
TRBV28	NA	TRBJ2-3	TRBD1	CASSMTGTTDTQYF	TGTGCCAGCAGTATGACAGGGACCACAGATACGCAGTATTTT
TRBV7-9	NA	TRBJ2-3	NA	CASSLAPDTDTQYF	TGTGCCAGCAGCTTAGCTCCGGACACAGATACGCAGTATTTT
TRBV5-1	NA	TRBJ1-4	TRBD1	CASSLQGAFEKLFF	TGCGCCAGCAGCTTGCAGGGGGCTTTTGAAAAACTGTTTTTT
TRBV27	NA	TRBJ1-4	TRBD1	CASSSTGTGGGKLFF	TGTGCCAGCAGTTCTACCGGGACAGGGGGAGGAAAACTGTTTTTT
TRBV9	NA	TRBJ1-3	NA	CASGGSLESSGNTIYF	TGTGCCAGCGGGGGGTCCCTCGAAAGCTCTGGAAACACCATATATTTT
TRBV18	NA	TRBJ2-1	TRBD1	CASSPAGTGIYNEQFF	TGTGCCAGCTCACCAGCCGGGACAGGGATCTACAATGAGCAGTTCTTC
TRBV19	NA	TRBJ2-7	NA	CASTVRSGMGEQYF	TGTGCCAGTACGGTTAGGTCCGGGATGGGAGAGCAGTACTTC
TRBV29-1	NA	TRBJ1-3	NA	CSGGESSGNTIYF	TGCAGCGGCGGGGAGAGCTCTGGAAACACCATATATTTT